This T cell receptor (beta chain) is drawn from a study of control samples from healthy donors and cancer patients. In germline, CDR1 is LNHDA, CDR2 SQIVND (reference sequence). J was trimmed by 7 bases and V by 8 bases; bases with no gene match: 4. The CDR3 length is 14 residues. Sequencing was performed with immunoSEQ multiplex PCR; in TCRdb, only in-frame clones are kept and a portion is missing. The sample holds 150,000 to 200,000 clones, 80% to 95% seen once. This clonotype was sampled from a woman aged 25 to 39 in good health. Sequences were obtained from blood. V gene TRBV19 combines with J gene TRBJ2-1; 14 nucleotides line up with TRBD2. The CDR3 loop reads CASGTSGRRNEQFF. CDR3 sequence (DNA): TGTGCCAGTGGGACTAGCGGGAGACGAAATGAGCAGTTCTTC.